A selection of T cell receptor beta chains follows, all from one sample in a study of T cell responses to AZD1222 COVID-19 vaccine. The method was immunoSEQ multiplex PCR; TCRdb's version includes in-frame clones alone and lacks a portion of them. The profile shows 130,000 or so clones, 86% of them singletons. This specimen was peripheral blood, taken on day 0 of AZD1222 vaccination. The receptors stem from an adult in good health. The CDR3 runs from the conserved cysteine through the conserved F or W. The D gene is left open where the match is weak. A row's size may be missing; if present it is once, few, many or a size class.

cdr3_nt | cdr3_aa | clone_size | j_call | v_call | d_call
TGTGCCAGAAGCCCTGATCAGCCCCAGCATTTT | CARSPDQPQHF | NA | TRBJ1-5 | TRBV5-3 | NA
TGTGCCAGCAGTGAAGCGGCACAGGGGGCGTTGTATGAGGAGACCCAGTACTTC | CASSEAAQGALYEETQYF | NA | TRBJ2-5 | TRBV6-1 | TRBD1
TGTGCCAGCAGCTTGTCAAATAGCGGACCTAATGAAAAACTGTTTTTT | CASSLSNSGPNEKLFF | NA | TRBJ1-4 | TRBV5-4 | NA
TGTGCCAGTAGCACGGACGGTTATAGCAATCAGCCCCAGCATTTT | CASSTDGYSNQPQHF | NA | TRBJ1-5 | TRBV19 | NA
TGTGCCAGCAGCTTGCGAGGGACTGCAGGAAATCAGCCCCAGCATTTT | CASSLRGTAGNQPQHF | NA | TRBJ1-5 | TRBV5-5 | NA
TGTGCCAGCAGCTTAGTTCGGGCCGGATTGAACACTGAAGCTTTCTTT | CASSLVRAGLNTEAFF | NA | TRBJ1-1 | TRBV7-2 | NA
TGTGCCAGCAGCTTTCAAGGACGGAGATACAATGAGCAGTTCTTC | CASSFQGRRYNEQFF | NA | TRBJ2-1 | TRBV5-4 | NA
TGTGCCATCAGTGACCCACACACTGAAGCTTTCTTT | CAISDPHTEAFF | once | TRBJ1-1 | TRBV10-3 | NA
TGTGCCAGCAGCTTCGGGACAGGGGTCTCCTACGAGCAGTACTTC | CASSFGTGVSYEQYF | NA | TRBJ2-7 | TRBV5-6 | TRBD1
TGCGCCAGCAGCCCCGGGGCTCGCACTGAAGCTTTCTTT | CASSPGARTEAFF | NA | TRBJ1-1 | TRBV5-1 | NA
TGTGCCAGCAGGTTGGACCGGCGACACTATGGCTACACCTTC | CASRLDRRHYGYTF | NA | TRBJ1-2 | TRBV6-5 | NA
TGCGCCAGCAGCCAAGTCTTTAAGCGGGTCGGTACTGAAGCTTTCTTT | CASSQVFKRVGTEAFF | NA | TRBJ1-1 | TRBV4-1 | NA
TGTGCCAGCAGCCCCGGGTGGACTCATCCCCTCCACTTT | CASSPGWTHPLHF | NA | TRBJ1-6 | TRBV7-9 | NA
TGCGCCAGCAGCCAAGATCGCTGGGGGCCAACTAATGAAAAACTGTTTTTT | CASSQDRWGPTNEKLFF | NA | TRBJ1-4 | TRBV4-3 | NA
TGTGCCAGCAGTTTACGGAGGGCCGAGGGGCCCCAGCATTTT | CASSLRRAEGPQHF | NA | TRBJ1-5 | TRBV27 | NA
TGTGCCAGCAGCATCAGGACTCCTTGGGAGACCCAGTACTTC | CASSIRTPWETQYF | NA | TRBJ2-5 | TRBV3-1/TRBV3-2 | NA
TGTGCCAGCAGCTTAGCTCCGGGACAATCCATTTCACCCCTCCACTTT | CASSLAPGQSISPLHF | NA | TRBJ1-6 | TRBV7-6 | NA
TGTGCCAGCAGCTGGGGACTAGCAAGCGATACGCAGTATTTT | CASSWGLASDTQYF | NA | TRBJ2-3 | TRBV7-3 | TRBD2
TGTGCCAGCAGTGACTCCCCCTACGGGGAGCTGTTTTTT | CASSDSPYGELFF | NA | TRBJ2-2 | TRBV6-4 | NA
TGTGCCAGCAGTTTTTTGGTATCGGACGGCTACACCTTC | CASSFLVSDGYTF | once | TRBJ1-2 | TRBV28 | NA
TGTGCCAGCAGTTCCGCGACAGGGGACGAGCAGTACTTC | CASSSATGDEQYF | NA | TRBJ2-7 | TRBV6-5 | TRBD1
TGTGCCAGCTCACGAGCCGCCGATAGCAATCAGCCCCAGCATTTT | CASSRAADSNQPQHF | once | TRBJ1-5 | TRBV18 | NA
TGCGCCAGCAGCTTACCAGCGGGAGCAGGCAATGAGCAGTTCTTC | CASSLPAGAGNEQFF | NA | TRBJ2-1 | TRBV5-1 | TRBD2
TGTGCCAGCAGCTTAGTAGGGGCAGGGGGTGAAGCTTTCTTT | CASSLVGAGGEAFF | NA | TRBJ1-1 | TRBV7-2 | TRBD1
TGTGCCAGCAGCCCTCCGGGGGGCGCTGAAAAACTGTTTTTT | CASSPPGGAEKLFF | NA | TRBJ1-4 | TRBV9 | NA
TGTGCCAGCTCACAGGAGAGTCCCCCTTCCTACAATGAGCAGTTCTTC | CASSQESPPSYNEQFF | NA | TRBJ2-1 | TRBV18 | NA
TGTGCCAGACGATTGGGGCACGGGACGGCAAATCAGCCCCAGCATTTT | CARRLGHGTANQPQHF | NA | TRBJ1-5 | TRBV5-3 | NA
TGTGCCAGCAGTCCTCCATGGGGGGGAGGTCCGCATACGCAGTATTTT | CASSPPWGGGPHTQYF | NA | TRBJ2-3 | TRBV2 | TRBD2
TGTGCCTGGAGTGGCAGGGTGGGAGAGACCCAGTACTTC | CAWSGRVGETQYF | NA | TRBJ2-5 | TRBV30 | NA
TGCGCCAGCAGCTCCGGCCAGGAGAACACTGAAGCTTTCTTT | CASSSGQENTEAFF | NA | TRBJ1-1 | TRBV5-1 | NA
TGTGCCAGCAGCGGCGTTCTACAGGGTCTGAAATATGGCTACACCTTC | CASSGVLQGLKYGYTF | once | TRBJ1-2 | TRBV7-9 | NA
TGTGCCAGCACCTGGACGTCGAACACTGAAGCTTTCTTT | CASTWTSNTEAFF | few | TRBJ1-1 | TRBV12-3/TRBV12-4 | NA
TGCGCCAGCAGCCACCCGGGACTAGCGGGGGGCCCTGGCGTCAATGAGCAGTTCTTC | CASSHPGLAGGPGVNEQFF | NA | TRBJ2-1 | TRBV4-1 | TRBD2
TGTGCCAGCAGGGAGGGACAGTGGGGGGCCAACGTCCTGACTTTC | CASREGQWGANVLTF | NA | TRBJ2-6 | TRBV2 | NA
TGTGCCAGCAGCTCAATGGGCGACAGCTCCTACAATGAGCAGTTCTTC | CASSSMGDSSYNEQFF | once | TRBJ2-1 | TRBV9 | NA
TGTGCCAGCAGCCGGGACAGAAATCAGCCCCAGCATTTT | CASSRDRNQPQHF | NA | TRBJ1-5 | TRBV7-9 | TRBD1
TGCAGCGTAGCCCTGGACAGGGGGCCTGGCTACACCTTC | CSVALDRGPGYTF | once | TRBJ1-2 | TRBV29-1 | TRBD1
TGTGCCAGTAGGCCGGGACAGGGGGCAGATACGCAGTATTTT | CASRPGQGADTQYF | NA | TRBJ2-3 | TRBV19 | TRBD1
TGTGCCAGTAGTATCTTAGGGCAGGGGGCGAGGAGCAATCAGCCCCAGCATTTT | CASSILGQGARSNQPQHF | NA | TRBJ1-5 | TRBV19 | TRBD1
TGTGCCAGCTCACCATCGACCGGGGAGCTGTTTTTT | CASSPSTGELFF | NA | TRBJ2-2 | TRBV18 | NA